The clone carrying this T cell receptor beta chain was seen more than once but under ten times. The antigen remains undetermined. Germline V gene sequence: CDR1 DFQATT, CDR2 SNEGSKA (reference sequence). The CDR3 consists of 14 residues. These data come from a study of blood T cells in healthy people across ages. Study observations and caveats: Diversity estimates drawn from one million T cells were deemed underestimates.

Together with a sample-barcoded 5' primer, a J-beta primer mix was included in a second PCR lasting roughly 6 to 12 cycles. Via MiXCR, TCRdb re-called the 5' RACE reads, giving one row per CDR3 protein. The table lists 700,000 to 900,000 distinct CDR3 sequences, roughly 25% of them singletons, with less than 3.5% in the top ten. A further study also used this sample, focusing on T cells of mothers and their children. That source reports: Every mother produced more than 10 million TCR beta CDR3 reads, whereas every child provided several million.

V gene TRBV20-1 combines with J gene TRBJ2-1; TRBD2 matches 8 bases. The end of the DNA fits TRBJ2-5 better, so the J call may be wrong. The sample consisted of blood. The clonotype was recovered from a boy under 18 in good health. This CDR3 reads CSARERGVYGTQYF. The CDR3 region has the DNA TGCAGTGCTAGAGAGCGGGGGGTGTATGGGACCCAGTACTTC.